This T cell receptor beta chain derives from a study of human T cells and chemical hapten exposure. Trimming pared 1 base from V and 4 bases from J, leaving 9 bases between. The CDR3 has 14 residues. CDR1 is MGHRA, CDR2 YSYEKL, per germline. Sample time point: patch test 2, 6 weeks after DPC sensitization. This sample's treatment: therapeutic diphenylcyclopropenone sensitization with weekly scalp DPC. The drawing of blood occurred before each patch test was applied. This clonotype was recorded a few times. TCRdb re-analysed the RACE reads in MiXCR, keeping a single row per CDR3 protein. Of roughly 84,000 distinct CDR3 sequences listed, about 10% are singletons.

The chain is built from TRBV4-1 and TRBJ2-3; no clear D. This clonotype was sampled from a woman between 50 and 59 years old with alopecia areata. Some clones in this sample may be carry-over from other donors' samples. The sequences come from whole blood, collected in connection with sensitization to the hapten diphenylcyclopropenone (DPC). CDR3 in DNA: TGCGCCAGCAGCCAAGCCAACTCCGCAGATACGCAGTATTTT. Encoded protein: CASSQANSADTQYF.